The sequence of this TCR beta chain was determined in a study of blood T cell repertoires in COVID-19. On the study more broadly: Samples of COVID-19 (acute and convalescent) were obtained from the United States, Italy and Spain. The cDNA or gDNA used as material had been derived from T cells, B-cell-depleted T cells, or PBMCs.

Methods used by the authors: Amplification of reference gene primers provided the estimated nucleated cell counts. The assay was immunoSEQ multiplex PCR, and TCRdb's table has in-frame clones only and misses some. The V and J calls and clone size were taken over from that table, and D and trimming were inferred from the DNA. The data contain under 150,000 clones, 85% to 90% of them singletons. Trimming took off 0 bases at V and 7 bases at J, with 17 bases between the two ends. The CDR3 loop spans 16 amino acids. Germline-derived CDR1 and CDR2 are LGHNA and YSLEER. The rearrangement joins TRBV4-3 to TRBJ2-3, with D tentatively TRBD1 (6 bases). The origin of this receptor is a woman between 55 and 75 years old with active COVID-19. The sequencing sample was made of peripheral blood. CDR3 nucleotide sequence: TGCGCCAGCAGCCAAGAGGCAGGGGCTAGCACGAATACGCAGTATTTT. This codes for CASSQEAGASTNTQYF.